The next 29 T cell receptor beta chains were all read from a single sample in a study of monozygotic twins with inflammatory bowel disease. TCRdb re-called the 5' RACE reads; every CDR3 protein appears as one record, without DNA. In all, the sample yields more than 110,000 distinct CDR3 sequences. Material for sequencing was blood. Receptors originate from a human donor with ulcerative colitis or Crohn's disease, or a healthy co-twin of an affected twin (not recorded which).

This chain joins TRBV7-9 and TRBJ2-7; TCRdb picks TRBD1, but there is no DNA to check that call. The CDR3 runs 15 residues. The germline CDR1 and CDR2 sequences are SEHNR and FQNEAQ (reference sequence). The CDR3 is CASSLGRVSSYEQYF.

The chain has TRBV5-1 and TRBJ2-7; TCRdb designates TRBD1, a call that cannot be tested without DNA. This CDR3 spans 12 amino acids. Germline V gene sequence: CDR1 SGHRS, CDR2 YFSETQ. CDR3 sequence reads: CASKGQLYEQYF. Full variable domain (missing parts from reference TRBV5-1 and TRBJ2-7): KAGVTQTPRYLIKTRGQQVTLSCSPISGHRSVSWYQQTPGQGLQFLFEYFSETQRNKGNFPGRFSGRQFSNSRSEMNVSTLELGDSALYLCASKGQLYEQYFGPGTRLTVT.

The CDR3 protein is CASSPQIADTEAFF. This chain connects TRBV18 to TRBJ1-1. The CDR3 totals 14 residues. Germline assignment: CDR1 KGHSH and CDR2 LQKENI.

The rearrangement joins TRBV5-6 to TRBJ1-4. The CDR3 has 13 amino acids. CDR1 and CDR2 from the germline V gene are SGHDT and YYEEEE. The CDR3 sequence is CASSLPTNEKLFF.

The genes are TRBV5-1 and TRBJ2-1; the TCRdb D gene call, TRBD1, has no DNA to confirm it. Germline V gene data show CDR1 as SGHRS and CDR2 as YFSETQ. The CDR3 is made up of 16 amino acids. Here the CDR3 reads CASSSARDSLYNEQFF.

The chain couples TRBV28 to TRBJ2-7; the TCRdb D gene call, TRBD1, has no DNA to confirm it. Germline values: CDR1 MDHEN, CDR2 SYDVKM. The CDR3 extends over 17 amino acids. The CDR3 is CASSFGARRGEDYEQYF.

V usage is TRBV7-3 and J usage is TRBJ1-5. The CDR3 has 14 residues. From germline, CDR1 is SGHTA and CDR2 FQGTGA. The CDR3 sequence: CASSPSGGNQPQHF.

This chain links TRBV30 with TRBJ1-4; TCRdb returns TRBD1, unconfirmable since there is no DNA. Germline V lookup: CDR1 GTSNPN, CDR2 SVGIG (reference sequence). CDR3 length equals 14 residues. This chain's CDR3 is CAWTQGQGGEKLFF.

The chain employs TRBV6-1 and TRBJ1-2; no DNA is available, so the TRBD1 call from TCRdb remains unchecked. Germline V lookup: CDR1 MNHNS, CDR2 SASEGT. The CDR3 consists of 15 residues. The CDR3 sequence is CASRNNGQGRHGYTF.

The chain's CDR3 is CASSVFSANTGELFF. This rearrangement joins TRBV6-1 to TRBJ2-2. This CDR3 region has 15 residues. Germline V lookup: CDR1 MNHNS, CDR2 SASEGT.

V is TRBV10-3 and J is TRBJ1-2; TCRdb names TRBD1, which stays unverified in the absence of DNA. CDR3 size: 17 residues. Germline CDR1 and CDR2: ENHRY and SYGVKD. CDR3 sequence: CAISEPGTGLLGYGYTF.

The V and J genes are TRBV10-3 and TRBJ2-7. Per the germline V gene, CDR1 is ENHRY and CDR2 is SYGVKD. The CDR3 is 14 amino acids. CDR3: CAISESLRVHEQYF.

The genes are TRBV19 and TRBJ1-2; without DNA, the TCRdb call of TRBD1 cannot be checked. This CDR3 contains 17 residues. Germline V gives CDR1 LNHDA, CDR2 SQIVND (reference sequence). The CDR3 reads CASSTRDRGWLDGGYTF.

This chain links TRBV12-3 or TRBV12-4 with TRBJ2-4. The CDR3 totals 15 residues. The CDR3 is CASSPITEAKNIQYF.

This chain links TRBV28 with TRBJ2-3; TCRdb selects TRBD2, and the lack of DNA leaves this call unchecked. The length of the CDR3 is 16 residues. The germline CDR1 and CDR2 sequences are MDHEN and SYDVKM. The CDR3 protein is CASERTSGNMADTQYF.

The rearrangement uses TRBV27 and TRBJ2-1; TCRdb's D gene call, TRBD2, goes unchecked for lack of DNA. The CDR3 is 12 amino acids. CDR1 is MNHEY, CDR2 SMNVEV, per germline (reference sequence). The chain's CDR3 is CASSQMTSEQFF.

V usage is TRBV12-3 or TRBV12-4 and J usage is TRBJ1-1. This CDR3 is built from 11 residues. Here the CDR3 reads CASSSANSAFF.

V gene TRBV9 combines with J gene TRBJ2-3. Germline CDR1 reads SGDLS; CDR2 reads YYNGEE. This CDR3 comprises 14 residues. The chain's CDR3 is CASSVDAFTDTQYF.

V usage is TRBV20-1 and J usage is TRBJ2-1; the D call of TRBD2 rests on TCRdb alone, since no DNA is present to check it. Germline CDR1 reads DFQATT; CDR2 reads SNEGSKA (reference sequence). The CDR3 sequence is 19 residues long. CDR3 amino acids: CSARESPSRSGRIYNEQFF.

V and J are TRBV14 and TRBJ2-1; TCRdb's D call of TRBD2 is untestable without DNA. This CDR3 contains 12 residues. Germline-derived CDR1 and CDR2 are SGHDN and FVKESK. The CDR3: CASSQGRGEQFF.

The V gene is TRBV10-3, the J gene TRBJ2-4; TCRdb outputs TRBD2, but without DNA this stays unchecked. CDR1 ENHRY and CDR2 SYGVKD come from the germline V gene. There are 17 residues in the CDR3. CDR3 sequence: CAISESSGRQAKNIQYF.

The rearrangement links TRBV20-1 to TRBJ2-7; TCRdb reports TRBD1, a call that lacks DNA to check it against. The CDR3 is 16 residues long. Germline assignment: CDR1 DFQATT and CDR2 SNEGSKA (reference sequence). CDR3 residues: CSARGGGGQGFGEQYF.

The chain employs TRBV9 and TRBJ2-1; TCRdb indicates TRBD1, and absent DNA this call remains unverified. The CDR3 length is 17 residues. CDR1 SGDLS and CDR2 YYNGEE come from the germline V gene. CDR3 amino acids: CASSENLDRLPYNEQFF.

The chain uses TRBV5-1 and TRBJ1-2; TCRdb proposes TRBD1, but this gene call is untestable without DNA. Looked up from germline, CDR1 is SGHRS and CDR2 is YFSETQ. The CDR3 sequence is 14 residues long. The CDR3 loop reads CASSLGPTGYGYTF. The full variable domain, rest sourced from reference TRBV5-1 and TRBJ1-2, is KAGVTQTPRYLIKTRGQQVTLSCSPISGHRSVSWYQQTPGQGLQFLFEYFSETQRNKGNFPGRFSGRQFSNSRSEMNVSTLELGDSALYLCASSLGPTGYGYTFGSGTRLTVV.

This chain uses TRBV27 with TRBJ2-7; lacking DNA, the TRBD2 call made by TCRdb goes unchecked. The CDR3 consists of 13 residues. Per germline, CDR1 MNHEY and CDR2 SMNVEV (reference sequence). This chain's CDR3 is CATEGLAGNEQYF.

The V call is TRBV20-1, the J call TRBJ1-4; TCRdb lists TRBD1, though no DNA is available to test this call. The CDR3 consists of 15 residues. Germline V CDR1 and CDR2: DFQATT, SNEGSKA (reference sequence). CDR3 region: CSAKVSWGTNEKLFF.

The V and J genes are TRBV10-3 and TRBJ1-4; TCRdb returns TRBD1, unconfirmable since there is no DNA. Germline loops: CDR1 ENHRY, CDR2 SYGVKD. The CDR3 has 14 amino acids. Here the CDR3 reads CAISVTGEREKLFF.

The CDR3 is CASSLVLTPGLAGDEQFF. J is TRBJ2-1 and V is TRBV5-1; TCRdb outputs TRBD2, but without DNA this stays unchecked. Germline CDR1 reads SGHRS; CDR2 reads YFSETQ. The CDR3 spans 18 residues.

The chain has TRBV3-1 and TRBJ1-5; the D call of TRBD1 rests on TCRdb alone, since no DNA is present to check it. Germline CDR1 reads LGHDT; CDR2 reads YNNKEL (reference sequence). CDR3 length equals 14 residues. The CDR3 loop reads CASSLRGGNQPQHF.